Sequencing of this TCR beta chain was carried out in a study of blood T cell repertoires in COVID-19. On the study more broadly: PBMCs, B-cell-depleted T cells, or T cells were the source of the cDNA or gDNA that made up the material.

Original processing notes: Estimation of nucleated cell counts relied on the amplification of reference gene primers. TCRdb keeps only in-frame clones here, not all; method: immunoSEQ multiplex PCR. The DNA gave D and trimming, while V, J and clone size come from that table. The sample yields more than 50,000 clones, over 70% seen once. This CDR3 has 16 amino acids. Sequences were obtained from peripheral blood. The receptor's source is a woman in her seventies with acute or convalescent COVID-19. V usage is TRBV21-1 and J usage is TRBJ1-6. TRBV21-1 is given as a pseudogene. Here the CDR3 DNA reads TGTGCCAGCAGCAAAGCGCCCCCCAGAGGTAATTCACCCCTCCACTTT. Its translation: CASSKAPPRGNSPLHF.